Listed below are T cell receptor beta chains from one sample, sequenced in a study of T cells after yellow fever vaccination. TCRdb used MiXCR to reprocess the 5' RACE reads, holding one entry per CDR3 protein. The sample holds about 340,000 distinct CDR3 sequences, around 13% seen once. This material consisted of CD4+ T cells sorted from PBMCs, taken 15 days after the yellow fever booster vaccination. These receptors originate from a man aged 18 to 30 who received the YFV17D yellow fever vaccine. Both conserved end residues are part of each CDR3. Fields, in order: J gene, V gene, clone size, D gene, CDR3 protein, CDR3 DNA. The D gene is left open where the match is weak. Only part of the rows carry a size: once, few, many, or a class if the clone is expanded.

J gene: TRBJ2-7; V gene: TRBV3-1; clone size: few; D gene: .; CDR3 protein: CASSQDTGAYEQYF; CDR3 DNA: TGTGCCAGCAGCCAAGATACCGGGGCCTACGAGCAGTACTTC
J gene: TRBJ1-2; V gene: TRBV5-4; clone size: .; D gene: .; CDR3 protein: CASSFPGANYGYTF; CDR3 DNA: TGTGCCAGCAGCTTCCCCGGAGCTAACTATGGCTACACCTTC
J gene: TRBJ2-7; V gene: TRBV5-4; clone size: .; D gene: .; CDR3 protein: CASSLHAAGYEQYF; CDR3 DNA: TGTGCCAGCAGCTTGCACGCAGCCGGGTACGAGCAGTACTTC
J gene: TRBJ2-3; V gene: TRBV7-2; clone size: .; D gene: .; CDR3 protein: CASSLDLLGTDTQYF; CDR3 DNA: TGTGCCAGCAGCTTAGATCTTTTGGGCACAGATACGCAGTATTTT
J gene: TRBJ1-1; V gene: TRBV18; clone size: few; D gene: .; CDR3 protein: CASSLFPGLGSTEAFF; CDR3 DNA: TGTGCCAGCTCACTCTTCCCCGGGCTTGGTAGCACTGAAGCTTTCTTT
J gene: TRBJ1-5; V gene: TRBV12-3/TRBV12-4; clone size: .; D gene: TRBD1; CDR3 protein: CASTMGQGGQPQHF; CDR3 DNA: TGTGCCAGCACTATGGGACAGGGGGGTCAGCCCCAGCATTTT
J gene: TRBJ2-5; V gene: TRBV11-2; clone size: few; D gene: TRBD2; CDR3 protein: CASSPPGLAGGPETQYF; CDR3 DNA: TGTGCCAGCAGCCCTCCGGGACTAGCGGGGGGGCCGGAGACCCAGTACTTC
J gene: TRBJ2-3; V gene: TRBV5-4; clone size: few; D gene: TRBD2; CDR3 protein: CASSSGGERADTQYF; CDR3 DNA: TGTGCCAGCAGCTCGGGGGGGGAACGGGCAGATACGCAGTATTTT
J gene: TRBJ1-5; V gene: TRBV9; clone size: .; D gene: .; CDR3 protein: CASSVAPDNQPQHF; CDR3 DNA: TGTGCCAGCAGCGTAGCTCCAGATAATCAGCCCCAGCATTTT
J gene: TRBJ1-2; V gene: TRBV12-3/TRBV12-4; clone size: many; D gene: .; CDR3 protein: CASTFRPNYGYTF; CDR3 DNA: TGTGCCAGCACCTTTCGGCCTAACTATGGCTACACCTTC
J gene: TRBJ2-2; V gene: TRBV24-1; clone size: once; D gene: TRBD1; CDR3 protein: CATSDPGQGLAGELFF; CDR3 DNA: TGTGCCACCAGTGACCCGGGACAGGGGCTTGCCGGGGAGCTGTTTTTT
J gene: TRBJ2-1; V gene: TRBV7-9; clone size: .; D gene: TRBD2; CDR3 protein: CASRGLAGATGSEQFF; CDR3 DNA: TGTGCCAGCAGGGGACTAGCGGGGGCAACTGGGTCAGAGCAGTTCTTC
J gene: TRBJ1-2; V gene: TRBV5-1; clone size: many; D gene: TRBD1; CDR3 protein: CASSLWTGSPDGYTF; CDR3 DNA: TGCGCCAGCAGCTTGTGGACAGGTTCCCCCGATGGCTACACCTTC
J gene: TRBJ1-2; V gene: TRBV2; clone size: .; D gene: TRBD1; CDR3 protein: CASRSGTAYGYTF; CDR3 DNA: TGTGCCAGCAGATCCGGGACAGCCTATGGCTACACCTTC
J gene: TRBJ2-1; V gene: TRBV6-1; clone size: .; D gene: .; CDR3 protein: CASISKLGYNEQFF; CDR3 DNA: TGTGCCAGCATTTCCAAGCTGGGTTACAATGAGCAGTTCTTC
J gene: TRBJ2-2; V gene: TRBV27; clone size: few; D gene: .; CDR3 protein: CASSRGGGPGELFF; CDR3 DNA: TGTGCCAGCAGTCGAGGGGGAGGACCCGGGGAGCTGTTTTTT
J gene: TRBJ2-7; V gene: TRBV28; clone size: few; D gene: .; CDR3 protein: CASTLGTNYEQYF; CDR3 DNA: TGTGCCAGCACCCTCGGGACAAACTACGAGCAGTACTTC
J gene: TRBJ1-2; V gene: TRBV20-1; clone size: few; D gene: .; CDR3 protein: CSASRIGYGYTF; CDR3 DNA: TGCAGTGCTAGCCGAATAGGGTATGGCTACACCTTC
J gene: TRBJ2-3; V gene: TRBV18; clone size: once; D gene: TRBD2; CDR3 protein: CASSPSASSGVADTQYF; CDR3 DNA: TGTGCCAGCTCACCTTCGGCTTCCAGCGGGGTAGCAGATACGCAGTATTTT
J gene: TRBJ2-5; V gene: TRBV9; clone size: many; D gene: TRBD1; CDR3 protein: CASSAGQGRETQYF; CDR3 DNA: TGTGCCAGCAGCGCGGGACAGGGGAGGGAGACCCAGTACTTC
J gene: TRBJ1-1; V gene: TRBV7-9; clone size: few; D gene: TRBD1; CDR3 protein: CASSWLDRALNTEAFF; CDR3 DNA: TGTGCCAGCAGCTGGCTCGACAGGGCCCTGAACACTGAAGCTTTCTTT
J gene: TRBJ1-5; V gene: TRBV15; clone size: .; D gene: .; CDR3 protein: CATSKRSADNQPQHF; CDR3 DNA: TGTGCCACCAGCAAGAGGTCGGCGGACAATCAGCCCCAGCATTTT
J gene: TRBJ1-1; V gene: TRBV28; clone size: .; D gene: .; CDR3 protein: CASKGGTEAFF; CDR3 DNA: TGTGCCAGCAAGGGGGGCACTGAAGCTTTCTTT
J gene: TRBJ2-5; V gene: TRBV12-5; clone size: few; D gene: .; CDR3 protein: CASAMRGVETQYF; CDR3 DNA: TGTGCTAGTGCCATGAGAGGGGTAGAGACCCAGTACTTC
J gene: TRBJ2-3; V gene: TRBV10-3; clone size: .; D gene: .; CDR3 protein: CAISEMGQHTDTQYF; CDR3 DNA: TGTGCCATCAGTGAGATGGGGCAGCACACAGATACGCAGTATTTT
J gene: TRBJ1-4; V gene: TRBV7-9; clone size: many; D gene: .; CDR3 protein: CASSLAGRADEKLFF; CDR3 DNA: TGTGCCAGCAGCTTGGCGGGAAGGGCTGACGAAAAACTGTTTTTT
J gene: TRBJ2-1; V gene: TRBV7-7; clone size: many; D gene: TRBD2; CDR3 protein: CASSSSSGGNEQFF; CDR3 DNA: TGTGCTAGCAGCTCGTCTAGCGGGGGTAATGAGCAGTTCTTC
J gene: TRBJ1-1; V gene: TRBV10-2; clone size: few; D gene: TRBD1; CDR3 protein: CASSEPRDRGQGNEAFF; CDR3 DNA: TGCGCCAGCAGTGAGCCTCGGGACAGGGGGCAAGGAAATGAAGCTTTCTTT
J gene: TRBJ2-2; V gene: TRBV4-3; clone size: few; D gene: .; CDR3 protein: CASSQRAVPGTGELFF; CDR3 DNA: TGCGCCAGCAGCCAGCGGGCGGTCCCCGGGACCGGGGAGCTGTTTTTT
J gene: TRBJ2-3; V gene: TRBV25-1; clone size: .; D gene: TRBD2; CDR3 protein: CASSRGGDRSTDTQYF; CDR3 DNA: TGTGCCAGCAGTCGTGGGGGGGACCGAAGCACAGATACGCAGTATTTT
J gene: TRBJ1-2; V gene: TRBV27; clone size: few; D gene: TRBD1; CDR3 protein: CASSDGTGGVQGYTF; CDR3 DNA: TGTGCCAGCAGTGACGGGACAGGAGGGGTGCAGGGCTACACCTTC
J gene: TRBJ2-5; V gene: TRBV7-6; clone size: few; D gene: .; CDR3 protein: CASSFKGSQYF; CDR3 DNA: TGTGCCAGCAGCTTTAAGGGCAGTCAGTACTTC
J gene: TRBJ1-1; V gene: TRBV5-1; clone size: .; D gene: .; CDR3 protein: CASTRSWNTEAFF; CDR3 DNA: TGCGCCAGCACCCGGAGCTGGAACACTGAAGCTTTCTTT
J gene: TRBJ2-1; V gene: TRBV20-1; clone size: .; D gene: .; CDR3 protein: CSAVVGLSSYNEQFF; CDR3 DNA: TGCAGTGCAGTGGTGGGGTTGAGCTCCTACAATGAGCAGTTCTTC
J gene: TRBJ1-1; V gene: TRBV7-2; clone size: .; D gene: .; CDR3 protein: CASSLGTGMGTEAFF; CDR3 DNA: TGTGCCAGCAGCTTAGGAACAGGAATGGGGACTGAAGCTTTCTTT
J gene: TRBJ2-4; V gene: TRBV7-3; clone size: few; D gene: TRBD1; CDR3 protein: CASSEGAQNIQYF; CDR3 DNA: TGTGCCAGCAGCGAGGGGGCGCAAAACATTCAGTACTTC
J gene: TRBJ1-4; V gene: TRBV7-8; clone size: .; D gene: .; CDR3 protein: CASSPLDPRGEKLFF; CDR3 DNA: TGTGCCAGCAGCCCCCTGGACCCGAGGGGTGAAAAACTGTTTTTT
J gene: TRBJ2-5; V gene: TRBV7-3; clone size: few; D gene: TRBD2; CDR3 protein: CASSFGGALETQYF; CDR3 DNA: TGTGCCAGCAGCTTCGGGGGGGCGTTGGAGACCCAGTACTTC
J gene: TRBJ1-4; V gene: TRBV4-1; clone size: .; D gene: .; CDR3 protein: CASSQVFNEKLFF; CDR3 DNA: TGCGCCAGCAGCCAGGTTTTTAATGAAAAACTGTTTTTT
J gene: TRBJ2-2; V gene: TRBV6-2/TRBV6-3; clone size: .; D gene: .; CDR3 protein: CASGDGGNTGELFF; CDR3 DNA: TGTGCCAGCGGGGACGGGGGGAACACCGGGGAGCTGTTTTTT
J gene: TRBJ1-2; V gene: TRBV29-1; clone size: many; D gene: .; CDR3 protein: CSVDLGNGYTF; CDR3 DNA: TGCAGCGTTGATCTGGGGAATGGCTACACCTTC
J gene: TRBJ2-1; V gene: TRBV5-1; clone size: .; D gene: .; CDR3 protein: CASSFSAGSYNEQFF; CDR3 DNA: TGCGCCAGCAGCTTCTCTGCGGGGTCCTACAATGAGCAGTTCTTC
J gene: TRBJ1-2; V gene: TRBV20-1; clone size: .; D gene: .; CDR3 protein: CSAMWESRYGYTF; CDR3 DNA: TGCAGTGCAATGTGGGAGTCCCGTTATGGCTACACCTTC
J gene: TRBJ1-5; V gene: TRBV18; clone size: many; D gene: TRBD1; CDR3 protein: CASSQGAGQPQHF; CDR3 DNA: TGTGCCAGCTCACAGGGGGCCGGTCAGCCCCAGCATTTT
J gene: TRBJ1-1; V gene: TRBV9; clone size: few; D gene: .; CDR3 protein: CASSVQGWNTEAFF; CDR3 DNA: TGTGCCAGCAGCGTACAGGGTTGGAACACTGAAGCTTTCTTT
J gene: TRBJ2-2; V gene: TRBV12-3/TRBV12-4; clone size: few; D gene: .; CDR3 protein: CASRPGIVWISGELFF; CDR3 DNA: TGTGCCAGCAGACCAGGGATTGTTTGGATCTCCGGGGAGCTGTTTTTT
J gene: TRBJ1-5; V gene: TRBV28; clone size: few; D gene: TRBD1; CDR3 protein: CASSLLDGRGTGVHQPQHF; CDR3 DNA: TGTGCCAGCAGTTTATTGGATGGTCGGGGGACAGGGGTTCATCAGCCCCAGCATTTT
J gene: TRBJ2-7; V gene: TRBV7-9; clone size: many; D gene: TRBD1; CDR3 protein: CASSQRGQGKFHEQYF; CDR3 DNA: TGTGCCAGCAGCCAGCGCGGACAGGGCAAGTTCCACGAGCAGTACTTC
J gene: TRBJ2-4; V gene: TRBV5-4; clone size: once; D gene: .; CDR3 protein: CASSLASGMTKNIQYF; CDR3 DNA: TGTGCCAGCAGCTTGGCCTCGGGGATGACCAAAAACATTCAGTACTTC
J gene: TRBJ2-5; V gene: TRBV5-1; clone size: .; D gene: .; CDR3 protein: CASSWDKQETQYF; CDR3 DNA: TGCGCCAGCAGCTGGGACAAACAAGAGACCCAGTACTTC
J gene: TRBJ2-2; V gene: TRBV3-1; clone size: few; D gene: TRBD2; CDR3 protein: CASSQERAGGPGELFF; CDR3 DNA: TGTGCCAGCAGCCAAGAACGCGCGGGGGGCCCCGGGGAGCTGTTTTTT
J gene: TRBJ1-4; V gene: TRBV5-1; clone size: few; D gene: TRBD1; CDR3 protein: CASSRGQWEKLFF; CDR3 DNA: TGCGCCAGCAGCAGGGGACAGTGGGAAAAACTGTTTTTT
J gene: TRBJ2-3; V gene: TRBV12-3/TRBV12-4; clone size: many; D gene: .; CDR3 protein: CASRRIRASGDTQYF; CDR3 DNA: TGTGCCAGCAGGAGGATCCGGGCCTCGGGGGATACGCAGTATTTT
J gene: TRBJ1-2; V gene: TRBV6-2/TRBV6-3; clone size: .; D gene: .; CDR3 protein: CASSYSRGGYTF; CDR3 DNA: TGTGCCAGCAGTTACTCGAGGGGCGGCTACACCTTC
J gene: TRBJ2-2; V gene: TRBV4-3; clone size: many; D gene: TRBD1; CDR3 protein: CASSQERTGRTGELFF; CDR3 DNA: TGCGCCAGCAGCCAAGAGAGGACAGGGAGGACCGGGGAGCTGTTTTTT
J gene: TRBJ1-3; V gene: TRBV15; clone size: .; D gene: .; CDR3 protein: CATSRGAVAGNTIYF; CDR3 DNA: TGTGCCACCAGCAGAGGGGCCGTTGCTGGAAACACCATATATTTT
J gene: TRBJ2-5; V gene: TRBV7-9; clone size: .; D gene: TRBD2; CDR3 protein: CASRPAGGGETQYF; CDR3 DNA: TGTGCCAGCAGACCAGCGGGGGGCGGGGAGACCCAGTACTTC
J gene: TRBJ2-3; V gene: TRBV27; clone size: few; D gene: TRBD2; CDR3 protein: CASSLWSLAGVDTQYF; CDR3 DNA: TGTGCCAGCAGTTTATGGTCCCTAGCGGGGGTTGATACGCAGTATTTT
J gene: TRBJ1-5; V gene: TRBV3-1; clone size: few; D gene: .; CDR3 protein: CASSQKGSNQPQHF; CDR3 DNA: TGTGCCAGCAGCCAAAAGGGTTCCAATCAGCCCCAGCATTTT